A selection of T cell receptor beta chains follows, all from one sample in a study of control samples from healthy donors and cancer patients. Only in-frame clones appear in the TCRdb table, and some are missing; sequencing was by immunoSEQ multiplex PCR. This sample yields 100,000 to 150,000 clones, of which roughly 84% are seen a single time; about 1.8% belongs to the top ten. The sequenced sample was blood. Source of these receptors: a man younger than 35 in good health. CDR3s include the opening cysteine and the closing phenylalanine or tryptophan. D genes are given only for firm matches. Part of the rows lack a size; the others show once, few, many or a class for expanded clones.

CDR3 protein: CASSLGPGGTQYF
CDR3 DNA: TGTGCCAGCAGCCTCGGACCCGGGGGGACGCAGTATTTT
D gene: TRBD2
J gene: TRBJ2-3
clone size: .
V gene: TRBV6-5

CDR3 protein: CAWNPDFSGNGYTF
CDR3 DNA: TGTGCCTGGAACCCCGACTTCTCGGGGAATGGCTACACCTTC
D gene: .
J gene: TRBJ1-2
clone size: .
V gene: TRBV30

CDR3 protein: CASSKGGTEAFF
CDR3 DNA: TGTGCCAGCAGTAAAGGGGGCACTGAAGCTTTCTTT
D gene: .
J gene: TRBJ1-1
clone size: .
V gene: TRBV28

CDR3 protein: CASSSGGLNYNEQFF
CDR3 DNA: TGTGCCAGCAGCTCGGGAGGCCTTAACTACAATGAGCAGTTCTTC
D gene: TRBD2
J gene: TRBJ2-1
clone size: .
V gene: TRBV7-3

CDR3 protein: CASSFGLAGVGIVYEQYF
CDR3 DNA: TGTGCCAGCAGCTTCGGACTAGCGGGAGTCGGGATTGTGTACGAGCAGTACTTC
D gene: TRBD2
J gene: TRBJ2-7
clone size: .
V gene: TRBV7-8

CDR3 protein: CASSIQGLAGGPEQYF
CDR3 DNA: TGTGCCAGTAGTATACAGGGACTAGCGGGAGGGCCCGAGCAGTACTTC
D gene: TRBD2
J gene: TRBJ2-7
clone size: .
V gene: TRBV19

CDR3 protein: CASSTRDSRYGYTF
CDR3 DNA: TGTGCCAGCAGCACCCGGGACAGCCGCTATGGCTACACCTTC
D gene: TRBD1
J gene: TRBJ1-2
clone size: few
V gene: TRBV11-2

CDR3 protein: CASSVGYPYEQYF
CDR3 DNA: TGTGCCAGCAGCGTGGGGTATCCCTACGAGCAGTACTTC
D gene: .
J gene: TRBJ2-7
clone size: once
V gene: TRBV7-2

CDR3 protein: CASGGGLETQYF
CDR3 DNA: TGTGCCAGCGGGGGGGGTTTGGAGACCCAGTACTTC
D gene: TRBD2
J gene: TRBJ2-5
clone size: .
V gene: TRBV6-1

CDR3 protein: CASSWRGRLTGELFF
CDR3 DNA: TGTGCCAGCAGCTGGCGGGGGCGGTTAACCGGGGAGCTGTTTTTT
D gene: .
J gene: TRBJ2-2
clone size: .
V gene: TRBV6-2/TRBV6-3

CDR3 protein: CASSAEAEKLFF
CDR3 DNA: TGTGCCAGCAGCGCTGAAGCCGAAAAACTGTTTTTT
D gene: .
J gene: TRBJ1-4
clone size: .
V gene: TRBV13

CDR3 protein: CASSSQISYNEQFF
CDR3 DNA: TGCGCCAGCAGCAGCCAGATATCCTACAATGAGCAGTTCTTC
D gene: .
J gene: TRBJ2-1
clone size: .
V gene: TRBV4-1

CDR3 protein: CASSLPRREVWNEQFF
CDR3 DNA: TGTGCCAGCAGTTTGCCGAGGCGGGAGGTCTGGAATGAGCAGTTCTTC
D gene: TRBD2
J gene: TRBJ2-1
clone size: .
V gene: TRBV27

CDR3 protein: CASRHTTRGNTEAFF
CDR3 DNA: TGTGCCAGCAGGCACACCACCCGGGGGAACACTGAAGCTTTCTTT
D gene: .
J gene: TRBJ1-1
clone size: few
V gene: TRBV11-2

CDR3 protein: CASSQPPALAWNTGELFF
CDR3 DNA: TGTGCCAGCAGCCAGCCTCCCGCACTAGCGTGGAACACCGGGGAGCTGTTTTTT
D gene: TRBD2
J gene: TRBJ2-2
clone size: .
V gene: TRBV3-1/TRBV3-2

CDR3 protein: CAISESKAGTDIQYF
CDR3 DNA: TGTGCCATCAGTGAGTCGAAGGCAGGGACGGACATTCAGTACTTC
D gene: .
J gene: TRBJ2-4
clone size: .
V gene: TRBV10-3

CDR3 protein: CASRRGTTTDTQYF
CDR3 DNA: TGTGCCAGCAGGAGGGGAACAACCACAGATACGCAGTATTTT
D gene: .
J gene: TRBJ2-3
clone size: .
V gene: TRBV27

CDR3 protein: CASSEGGTGSPLHF
CDR3 DNA: TGCGCCAGCAGTGAAGGAGGGACGGGATCACCCCTCCACTTT
D gene: .
J gene: TRBJ1-6
clone size: few
V gene: TRBV10-1

CDR3 protein: CASSQVLASGRPQYF
CDR3 DNA: TGCGCCAGCAGCCAAGTTTTAGCTAGCGGGAGACCTCAGTACTTC
D gene: TRBD2
J gene: TRBJ2-7
clone size: once
V gene: TRBV4-1

CDR3 protein: CASSSQAAKNIQYF
CDR3 DNA: TGTGCCAGCAGTTCCCAGGCAGCCAAAAACATTCAGTACTTC
D gene: .
J gene: TRBJ2-4
clone size: .
V gene: TRBV27

CDR3 protein: CASTPGDYGYTF
CDR3 DNA: TGTGCCAGCACCCCGGGGGACTATGGCTACACCTTC
D gene: .
J gene: TRBJ1-2
clone size: .
V gene: TRBV12-3/TRBV12-4

CDR3 protein: CARGRVNEQFF
CDR3 DNA: TGTGCCAGAGGCCGTGTCAATGAGCAGTTCTTC
D gene: .
J gene: TRBJ2-1
clone size: .
V gene: TRBV2